This record looks at one TCR beta chain sequence and its context. The CDR3 consists of 13 residues. CDR1 and CDR2 from the germline V gene are LNHDA and SQIVND (reference sequence). V was shortened by 3 bases and J by 6 bases, with 11 bases between the two germline ends. Clones were sequenced by immunoSEQ multiplex PCR, and TCRdb holds only the in-frame ones, with some missing. The sample contains approximately 22,000 clones, around four fifths of which appear only once. The entry originates in a study of OX40 agonist ivuxolimab in advanced cancers. The TCR sequence derives from an adult with an advanced solid tumor such as melanoma, head and neck, liver or kidney cancer. This chain uses TRBV19 with TRBJ1-2; tentative D call: TRBD1 (6 bases). Here the sequenced sample was CD4+ or CD8+ T cells sorted from blood, taken in a trial of the OX40 agonist ivuxolimab. This CDR3 is CASSIQGFDGYTF. The CDR3 coding sequence is TGTGCCAGTAGTATTCAGGGGTTTGATGGCTACACCTTC.